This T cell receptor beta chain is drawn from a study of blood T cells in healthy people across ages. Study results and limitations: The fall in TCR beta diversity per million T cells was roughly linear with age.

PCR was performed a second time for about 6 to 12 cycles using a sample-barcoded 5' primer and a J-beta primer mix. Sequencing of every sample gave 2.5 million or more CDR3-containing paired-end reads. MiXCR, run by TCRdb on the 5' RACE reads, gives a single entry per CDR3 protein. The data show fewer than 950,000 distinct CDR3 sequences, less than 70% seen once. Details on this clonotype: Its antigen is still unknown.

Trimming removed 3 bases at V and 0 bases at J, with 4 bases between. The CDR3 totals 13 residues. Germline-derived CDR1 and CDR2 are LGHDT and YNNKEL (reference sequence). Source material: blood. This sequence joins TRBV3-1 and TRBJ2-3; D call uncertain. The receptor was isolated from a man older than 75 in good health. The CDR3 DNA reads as TGTGCCAGCAGCCAGGAGAGCACAGATACGCAGTATTTT. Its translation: CASSQESTDTQYF.